This is a list of T cell receptor beta chains from one sample in a study of Ad26.COV2.S vaccination and SARS-CoV-2 variants. Data came from immunoSEQ multiplex PCR; TCRdb stores just in-frame clones and leaves some out. The sample has more than 300,000 clones, approximately 86% seen once; the top ten hold roughly 10%. Source: peripheral blood, taken in a trial of Ad26.COV2.S vaccine versus placebo. All receptors come from a person aged 18-60 years who received the Ad26.COV2.S COVID-19 vaccine or a placebo. Both conserved end residues are part of each CDR3. The D gene is left open where the match is weak. Where a row states a size, it is once, few, many or the class of an expanded clone; other rows omit it.

d_call	v_call	j_call	clone_size	cdr3_aa	cdr3_nt
TRBD1	TRBV10-2	TRBJ1-2	NA	CASSLDRGLDGYTF	TGCGCCAGCAGTTTGGACAGGGGCTTAGATGGCTACACCTTC
TRBD1	TRBV7-2	TRBJ2-3	NA	CASSWTGGGPDTQYF	TGTGCCAGCAGCTGGACAGGGGGCGGACCAGATACGCAGTATTTT
TRBD2	TRBV3-1/TRBV3-2	TRBJ2-7	NA	CASSQVRGGDYEQYF	TGTGCCAGCAGCCAAGTTCGTGGGGGGGACTACGAGCAGTACTTC
NA	TRBV12-3/TRBV12-4	TRBJ1-4	NA	CASSVGTNEKLFF	TGTGCCAGCAGCGTCGGAACTAATGAAAAACTGTTTTTT
TRBD2	TRBV28	TRBJ2-3	NA	CASSSAGVGERGSTDTQYF	TGTGCCAGCAGCTCCGCGGGGGTTGGGGAGCGGGGGAGCACAGATACGCAGTATTTT
NA	TRBV2	TRBJ2-7	NA	CASSELGFGRTISYEQYF	TGTGCCAGCAGTGAATTAGGGTTCGGCAGGACAATCTCCTACGAGCAGTACTTC
TRBD2	TRBV2	TRBJ2-6	NA	CASRGTIYSGANVLTF	TGTGCCAGCAGAGGGACTATCTACTCTGGGGCCAACGTCCTGACTTTC
NA	TRBV21-1	TRBJ2-7	NA	CASSIPGTDISEQYF	TGTGCCAGCAGCATCCCCGGGACAGATATCTCCGAGCAGTACTTC
NA	TRBV19	TRBJ2-1	NA	CASSTSLGWNNEQFF	TGTGCCAGTAGTACCTCTTTAGGGTGGAACAATGAGCAGTTCTTC
NA	TRBV7-9	TRBJ2-5	NA	CASSGWISGRGFQETQYF	TGTGCCAGCAGCGGGTGGATATCCGGCAGGGGTTTTCAAGAGACCCAGTACTTC
TRBD1	TRBV6-6	TRBJ2-7	NA	CASSKPRDRAYEQYF	TGTGCCAGCAGTAAACCCCGGGACAGGGCCTACGAGCAGTACTTC
TRBD2	TRBV6-4	TRBJ2-2	NA	CASTPRAGAGTGELFF	TGTGCCAGCACCCCCCGGGCGGGAGCGGGCACCGGGGAGCTGTTTTTT
NA	TRBV28	TRBJ2-7	NA	CASSLTSPGQIYEQYF	TGTGCCAGCAGTTTAACCTCCCCGGGACAAATCTACGAGCAGTACTTC
TRBD1	TRBV4-3	TRBJ2-7	NA	CASSQGKGKGASHLRSYEQYF	TGCGCCAGCAGCCAAGGGAAGGGGAAGGGGGCTTCCCATCTCCGCTCCTACGAGCAGTACTTC
TRBD2	TRBV9	TRBJ2-7	many	CASSVSGNSYEQYF	TGTGCCAGCAGCGTAAGCGGGAACTCCTACGAGCAGTACTTC
NA	TRBV28	TRBJ2-1	NA	CASSLGGYNEQFF	TGTGCCAGCAGTTTGGGTGGCTACAATGAGCAGTTCTTC
NA	TRBV7-2	TRBJ1-2	NA	CASSFGRDNGYTF	TGTGCCAGCAGCTTTGGGAGGGATAATGGCTACACCTTC